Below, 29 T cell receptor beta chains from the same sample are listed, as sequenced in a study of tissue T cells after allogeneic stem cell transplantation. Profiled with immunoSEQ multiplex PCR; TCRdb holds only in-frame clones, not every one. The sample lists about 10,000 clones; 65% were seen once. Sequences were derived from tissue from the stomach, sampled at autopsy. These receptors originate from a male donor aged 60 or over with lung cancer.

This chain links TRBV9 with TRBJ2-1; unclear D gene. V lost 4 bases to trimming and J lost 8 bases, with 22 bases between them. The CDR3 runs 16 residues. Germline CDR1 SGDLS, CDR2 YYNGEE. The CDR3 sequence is CASSLSLFTKRDEQFF. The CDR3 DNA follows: TGTGCCAGCAGCCTTTCCTTATTCACCAAACGCGATGAGCAGTTCTTC.

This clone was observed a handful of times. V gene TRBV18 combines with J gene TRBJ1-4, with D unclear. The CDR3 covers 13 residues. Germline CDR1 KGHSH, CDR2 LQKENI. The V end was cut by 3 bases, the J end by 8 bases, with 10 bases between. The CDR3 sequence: CASSPVEGEKLFF. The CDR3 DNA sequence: TGTGCCAGCTCACCGGTTGAGGGAGAAAAACTGTTTTTT. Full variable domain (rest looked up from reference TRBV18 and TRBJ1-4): NAGVMQNPRHLVRRRGQEARLRCSPMKGHSHVYWYRQLPEEGLKFMVYLQKENIIDESGMPKERFSAEFPKEGPSILRIQQVVRGDSAAYFCASSPVEGEKLFFGSGTQLSVL.

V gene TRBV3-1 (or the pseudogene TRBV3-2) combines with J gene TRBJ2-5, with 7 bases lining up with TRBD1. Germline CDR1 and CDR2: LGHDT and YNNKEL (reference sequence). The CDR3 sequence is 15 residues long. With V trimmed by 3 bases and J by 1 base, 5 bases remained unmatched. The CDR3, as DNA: TGTGCCAGCAGCCAGAGAGGGACAGTCCAAGAGACCCAGTACTTC. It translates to CASSQRGTVQETQYF.

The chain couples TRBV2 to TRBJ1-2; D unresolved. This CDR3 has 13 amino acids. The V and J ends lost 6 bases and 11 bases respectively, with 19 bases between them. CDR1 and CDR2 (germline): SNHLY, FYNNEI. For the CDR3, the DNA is TGTGCCAGCAGCCTCCGGCCTGAGGGAGTGTACACCTTC. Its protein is CASSLRPEGVYTF.

In DNA, the CDR3 is TGTGCCAGCGACAGGAAGGCCACAGGAGGTGAGCAGTTCTTC. Amino acids: CASDRKATGGEQFF. The rearrangement uses TRBV7-6 and TRBJ2-1; D is perhaps TRBD1 (6 bases). V was trimmed by 8 bases and J by 9 bases, leaving 20 bases between them. Germline V gives CDR1 SGHVS, CDR2 FNYEAQ. The CDR3 has 14 amino acids. The variable domain in full, completed from reference TRBV7-6 and TRBJ2-1, reads GAGVSQSPRYKVTKRGQDVALRCDPISGHVSLYWYRQALGQGPEFLTYFNYEAQQDKSGLPNDRFSAERPEGSISTLTIQRTEQRDSAMYRCASDRKATGGEQFFGPGTRLTVL.

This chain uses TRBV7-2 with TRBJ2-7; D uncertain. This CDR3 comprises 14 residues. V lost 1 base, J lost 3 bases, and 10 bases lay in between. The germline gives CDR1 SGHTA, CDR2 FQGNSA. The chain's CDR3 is CASSLVGKNYEQYF. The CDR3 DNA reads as TGTGCCAGCAGCTTAGTTGGGAAAAACTACGAGCAGTACTTC. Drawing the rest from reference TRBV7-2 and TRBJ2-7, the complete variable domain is GAGVSQSPSNKVTEKGKDVELRCDPISGHTALYWYRQSLGQGLEFLIYFQGNSAPDKSGLPSDRFSAERTGGSVSTLTIQRTQQEDSAVYLCASSLVGKNYEQYFGPGTRLTVT.

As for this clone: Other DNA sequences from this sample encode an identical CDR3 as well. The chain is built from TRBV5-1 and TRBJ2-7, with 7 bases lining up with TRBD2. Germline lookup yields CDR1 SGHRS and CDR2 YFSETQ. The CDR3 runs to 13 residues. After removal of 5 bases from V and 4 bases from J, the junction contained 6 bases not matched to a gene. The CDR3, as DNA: TGCGCCAGCAGTCCTAGCGGACGATACGAGCAGTACTTC. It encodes CASSPSGRYEQYF.

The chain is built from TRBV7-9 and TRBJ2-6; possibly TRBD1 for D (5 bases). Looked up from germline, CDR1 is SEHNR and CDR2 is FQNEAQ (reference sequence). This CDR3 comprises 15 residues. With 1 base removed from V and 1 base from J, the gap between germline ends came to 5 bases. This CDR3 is CASSLEGSGANVLTF. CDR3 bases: TGTGCCAGCAGCTTAGAGGGGTCTGGGGCCAACGTCCTGACTTTC.

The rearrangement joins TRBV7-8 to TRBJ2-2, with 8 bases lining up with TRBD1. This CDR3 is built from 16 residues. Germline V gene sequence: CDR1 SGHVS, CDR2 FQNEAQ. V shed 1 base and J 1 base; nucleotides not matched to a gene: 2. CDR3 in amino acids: CASSLDGTGNTGELFF. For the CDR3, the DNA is TGTGCCAGCAGCTTAGATGGGACAGGGAACACCGGGGAGCTGTTTTTT.

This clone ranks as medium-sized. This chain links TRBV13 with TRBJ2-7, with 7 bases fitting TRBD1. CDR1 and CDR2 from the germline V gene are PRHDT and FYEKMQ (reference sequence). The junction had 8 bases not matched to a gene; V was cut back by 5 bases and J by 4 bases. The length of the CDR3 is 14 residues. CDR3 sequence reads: CASSGEQGIYEQYF. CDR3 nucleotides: TGTGCCAGCAGCGGAGAACAGGGGATATACGAGCAGTACTTC.

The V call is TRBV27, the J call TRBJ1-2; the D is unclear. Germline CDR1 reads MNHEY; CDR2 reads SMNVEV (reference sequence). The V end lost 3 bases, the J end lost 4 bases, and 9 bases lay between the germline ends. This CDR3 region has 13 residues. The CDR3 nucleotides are TGTGCCAGCAGTTTTCAGGTTAGCTATGGCTACACCTTC. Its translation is CASSFQVSYGYTF.

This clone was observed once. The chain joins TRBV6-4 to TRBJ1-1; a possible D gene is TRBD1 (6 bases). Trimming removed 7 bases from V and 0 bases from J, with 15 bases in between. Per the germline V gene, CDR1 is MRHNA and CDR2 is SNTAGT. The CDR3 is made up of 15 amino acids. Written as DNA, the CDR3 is TGTGCCAGCAAAAGGGAGGACAGCATGAACACTGAAGCTTTCTTT. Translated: CASKREDSMNTEAFF.

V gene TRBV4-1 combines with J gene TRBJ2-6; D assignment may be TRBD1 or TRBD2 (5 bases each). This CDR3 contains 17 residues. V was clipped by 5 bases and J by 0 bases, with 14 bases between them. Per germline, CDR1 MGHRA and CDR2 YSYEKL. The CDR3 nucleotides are TGCGCCAGCAGCTCCGGGACGGGGAGCTCTGGGGCCAACGTCCTGACTTTC. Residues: CASSSGTGSSGANVLTF.

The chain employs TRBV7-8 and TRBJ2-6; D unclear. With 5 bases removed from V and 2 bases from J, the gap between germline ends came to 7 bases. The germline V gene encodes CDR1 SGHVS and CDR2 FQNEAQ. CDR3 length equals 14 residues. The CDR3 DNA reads TGTGCCAGCAGCAGTGTGACTGGGGCCAACGTCCTGACTTTC. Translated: CASSSVTGANVLTF.

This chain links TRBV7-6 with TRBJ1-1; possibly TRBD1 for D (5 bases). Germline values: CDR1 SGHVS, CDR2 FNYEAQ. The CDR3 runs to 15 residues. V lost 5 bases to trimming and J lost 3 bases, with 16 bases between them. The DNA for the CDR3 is TGTGCCAGCAGCCGCATCCGAGGGGAGGACACTGAAGCTTTCTTT. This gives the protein CASSRIRGEDTEAFF.

The DNA of the CDR3 is TGTGCCAGCAGCGCCGGTAGGGGCGCCTATGGCTACACCTTC. It codes for CASSAGRGAYGYTF. The chain links TRBV7-2 to TRBJ1-2; D may be TRBD1 (5 bases). Trimming removed 5 bases at V and 4 bases at J, with 14 bases between. Looked up from germline, CDR1 is SGHTA and CDR2 is FQGNSA. The CDR3 spans 14 residues.

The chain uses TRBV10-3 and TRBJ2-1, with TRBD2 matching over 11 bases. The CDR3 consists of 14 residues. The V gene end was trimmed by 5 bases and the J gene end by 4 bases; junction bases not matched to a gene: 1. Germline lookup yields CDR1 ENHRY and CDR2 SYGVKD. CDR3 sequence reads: CAISWTSGYNEQFF. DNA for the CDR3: TGTGCCATCAGTTGGACTAGCGGGTACAATGAGCAGTTCTTC.

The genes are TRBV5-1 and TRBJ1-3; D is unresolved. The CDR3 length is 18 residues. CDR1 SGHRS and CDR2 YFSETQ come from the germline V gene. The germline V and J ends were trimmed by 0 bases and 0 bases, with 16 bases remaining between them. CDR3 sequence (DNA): TGCGCCAGCAGCTTGGGACCGGCAGGTGTTAACTCTGGAAACACCATATATTTT. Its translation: CASSLGPAGVNSGNTIYF. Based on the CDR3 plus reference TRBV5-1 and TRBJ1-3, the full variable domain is KAGVTQTPRYLIKTRGQQVTLSCSPISGHRSVSWYQQTPGQGLQFLFEYFSETQRNKGNFPGRFSGRQFSNSRSEMNVSTLELGDSALYLCASSLGPAGVNSGNTIYFGEGSWLTVV.

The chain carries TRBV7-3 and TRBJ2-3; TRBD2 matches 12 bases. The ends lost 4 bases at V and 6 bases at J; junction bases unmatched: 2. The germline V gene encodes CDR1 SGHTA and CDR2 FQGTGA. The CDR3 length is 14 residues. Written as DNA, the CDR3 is TGTGCCAGCAGCTCTAGCGGGAGGGTGGATACGCAGTATTTT. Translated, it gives CASSSSGRVDTQYF.

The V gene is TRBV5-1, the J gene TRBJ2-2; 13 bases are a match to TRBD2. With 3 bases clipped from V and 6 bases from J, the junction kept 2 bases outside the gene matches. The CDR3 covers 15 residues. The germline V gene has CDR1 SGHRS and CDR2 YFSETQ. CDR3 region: CASSSTSGGSGELFF. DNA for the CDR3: TGCGCCAGCAGCTCGACTAGCGGGGGGTCCGGGGAGCTGTTTTTT.

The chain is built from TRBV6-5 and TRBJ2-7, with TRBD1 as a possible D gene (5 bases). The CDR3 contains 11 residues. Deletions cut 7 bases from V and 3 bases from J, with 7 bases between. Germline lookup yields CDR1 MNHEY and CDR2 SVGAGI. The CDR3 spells CASTDSYEQYF. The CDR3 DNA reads TGTGCCAGCACCGACAGCTACGAGCAGTACTTC.

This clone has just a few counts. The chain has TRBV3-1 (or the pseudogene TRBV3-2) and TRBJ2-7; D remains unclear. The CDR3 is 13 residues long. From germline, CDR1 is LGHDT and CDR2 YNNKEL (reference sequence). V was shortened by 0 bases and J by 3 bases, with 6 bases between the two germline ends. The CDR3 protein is CASSQDRYYEQYF. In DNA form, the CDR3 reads TGTGCCAGCAGCCAAGATCGGTACTACGAGCAGTACTTC.

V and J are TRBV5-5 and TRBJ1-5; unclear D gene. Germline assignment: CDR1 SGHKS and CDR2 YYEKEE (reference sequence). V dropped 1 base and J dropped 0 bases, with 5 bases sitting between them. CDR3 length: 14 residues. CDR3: CASSLSGSNQPQHF. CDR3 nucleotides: TGTGCCAGCAGCTTGTCGGGTAGCAATCAGCCCCAGCATTTT.

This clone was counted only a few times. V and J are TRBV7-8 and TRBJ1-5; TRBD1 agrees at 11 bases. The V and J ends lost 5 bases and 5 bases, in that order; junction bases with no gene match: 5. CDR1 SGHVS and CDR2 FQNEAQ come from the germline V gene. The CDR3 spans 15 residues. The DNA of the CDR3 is TGTGCCAGCAGCGGCGGGACAGGGGGGCATCAGCCCCAGCATTTT. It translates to CASSGGTGGHQPQHF. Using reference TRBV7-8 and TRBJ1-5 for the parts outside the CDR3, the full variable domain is GAGVSQSPRYKVAKRGQDVALRCDPISGHVSLFWYQQALGQGPEFLTYFQNEAQLDKSGLPSDRFFAERPEGSVSTLKIQRTQQEDSAVYLCASSGGTGGHQPQHFGDGTRLSIL.

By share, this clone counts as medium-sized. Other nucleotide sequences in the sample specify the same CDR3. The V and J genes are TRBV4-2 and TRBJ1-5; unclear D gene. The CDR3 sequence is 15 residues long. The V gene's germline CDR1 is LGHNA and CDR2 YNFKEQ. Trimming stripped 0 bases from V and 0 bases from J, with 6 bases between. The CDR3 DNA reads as TGTGCCAGCAGCCAAGATCTCAGTAGCAATCAGCCCCAGCATTTT. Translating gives CASSQDLSSNQPQHF.

DNA for the CDR3: TGTGCCAGTGTTGGAGGGCGGGTGGCTTGGAACACTGAAGCTTTCTTT. It translates to CASVGGRVAWNTEAFF. The gene calls are TRBV19 and TRBJ1-1; unclear D gene. The CDR3 is made up of 16 amino acids. The V gene lost 8 bases and the J gene lost 1 base, with 20 bases spanning the gap. The germline gives CDR1 LNHDA, CDR2 SQIVND (reference sequence).

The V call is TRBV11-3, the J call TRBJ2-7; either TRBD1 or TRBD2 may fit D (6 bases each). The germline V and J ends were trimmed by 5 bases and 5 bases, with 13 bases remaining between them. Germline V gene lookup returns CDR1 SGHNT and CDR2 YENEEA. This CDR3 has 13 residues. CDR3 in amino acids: CASSPMGGHEQYF. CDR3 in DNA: TGTGCCAGCAGCCCAATGGGGGGCCACGAGCAGTACTTC.

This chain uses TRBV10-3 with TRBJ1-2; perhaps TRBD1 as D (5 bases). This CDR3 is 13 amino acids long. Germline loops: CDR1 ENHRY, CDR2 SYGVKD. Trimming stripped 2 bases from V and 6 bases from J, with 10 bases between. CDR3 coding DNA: TGTGCCATCAGTGAGAGGGGTGAGAATGGCTACACCTTC. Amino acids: CAISERGENGYTF.

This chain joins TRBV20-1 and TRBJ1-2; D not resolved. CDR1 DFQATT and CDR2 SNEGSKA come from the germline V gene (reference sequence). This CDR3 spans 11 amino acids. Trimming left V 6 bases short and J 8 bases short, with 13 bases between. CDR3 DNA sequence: TGCAGTGCCCGAGACGGGAGGGGCTACACCTTC. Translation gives CSARDGRGYTF.